The 4 T cell receptor beta chains reported below all come from one sample, sequenced in a study of T cell responses to AZD1222 COVID-19 vaccine. TCRdb's table, derived via immunoSEQ multiplex PCR, lists solely in-frame clones and lacks some. The sample includes around 220,000 clones, 94% seen only once; the top ten take approximately 1.7%. The source material was peripheral blood, sampled 28 days after the second dose of the MenACWY control vaccine. These receptors were collected from an adult who received the MenACWY meningococcal vaccine as a control.

This chain uses TRBV9 with TRBJ2-7; 7 bases map to TRBD2. The CDR3 loop spans 14 amino acids. The germline V gene has CDR1 SGDLS and CDR2 YYNGEE. The trim removed 0 bases at V and 5 bases at J, leaving 5 bases unmatched. The CDR3 bases are TGTGCCAGCAGCGTAGTGGGGGGGAAGGACGAGCAGTACTTC. This encodes CASSVVGGKDEQYF. The full variable domain, in which reference TRBV9 and TRBJ2-7 provide the parts outside the CDR3, is DSGVTQTPKHLITATGQRVTLRCSPRSGDLSVYWYQQSLDQGLQFLIQYYNGEERAKGNILERFSAQQFPDLHSELNLSSLELGDSALYFCASSVVGGKDEQYFGPGTRLTVT.

V is TRBV5-1 and J is TRBJ1-2; D is uncertain. The V end lost 0 bases, the J end lost 6 bases, and 15 bases lay between the germline ends. Germline-derived CDR1 and CDR2 are SGHRS and YFSETQ. The CDR3 spans 15 residues. CDR3 loop: CASSLGGYYGNGYTF. The CDR3 region has the DNA TGCGCCAGCAGCTTGGGGGGATACTACGGTAATGGCTACACCTTC.

For the CDR3, the DNA is TGTGCCTGGAGACGTGGACAGGGGGGTGGCTACACCTTC. This sequence encodes CAWRRGQGGGYTF. The chain couples TRBV30 to TRBJ1-2, with 10 bases identical to TRBD1. The junction had 5 bases not matched to a gene; V was cut back by 3 bases and J by 7 bases. The CDR3 loop spans 13 amino acids. Germline CDR1 GTSNPN, CDR2 SVGIG (reference sequence).

The chain employs TRBV29-1 and TRBJ2-1; D gene ambiguous. Trimming left V 3 bases short and J 0 bases short, with 3 bases between. This CDR3 comprises 12 residues. CDR1 is SQVTM, CDR2 ANQGSEA, per germline. CDR3 sequence reads: CSVDNSYNEQFF. For the CDR3, the DNA is TGCAGCGTTGACAACTCCTACAATGAGCAGTTCTTC.